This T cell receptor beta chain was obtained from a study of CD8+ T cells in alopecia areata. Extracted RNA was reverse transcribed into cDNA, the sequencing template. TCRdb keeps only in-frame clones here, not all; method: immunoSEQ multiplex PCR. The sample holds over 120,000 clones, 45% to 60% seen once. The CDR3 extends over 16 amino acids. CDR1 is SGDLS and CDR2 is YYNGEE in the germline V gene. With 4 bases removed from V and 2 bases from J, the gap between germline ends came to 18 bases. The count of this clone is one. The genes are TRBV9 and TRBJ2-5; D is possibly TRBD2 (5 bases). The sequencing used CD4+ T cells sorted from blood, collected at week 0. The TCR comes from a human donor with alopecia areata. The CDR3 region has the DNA TGTGCCAGCAGCTTAGGGAGCACACGGTTACAAGAGACCCAGTACTTC. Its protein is CASSLGSTRLQETQYF.